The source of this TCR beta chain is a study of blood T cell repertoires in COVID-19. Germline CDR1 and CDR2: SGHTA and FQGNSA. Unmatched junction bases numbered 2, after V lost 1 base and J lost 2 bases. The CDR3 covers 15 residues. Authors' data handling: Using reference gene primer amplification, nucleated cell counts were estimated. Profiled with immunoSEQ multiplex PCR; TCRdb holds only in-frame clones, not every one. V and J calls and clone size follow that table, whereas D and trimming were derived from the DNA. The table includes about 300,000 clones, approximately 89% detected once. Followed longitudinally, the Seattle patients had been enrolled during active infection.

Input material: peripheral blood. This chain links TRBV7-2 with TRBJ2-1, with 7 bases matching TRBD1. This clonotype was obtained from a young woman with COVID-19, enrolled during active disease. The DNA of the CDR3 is TGTGCCAGCAGCTTAGATACAGGGGCCTACAATGAGCAGTTCTTC. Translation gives CASSLDTGAYNEQFF.